The rows below give T cell receptor beta chains drawn from one sample of a study of T cell responses to AZD1222 COVID-19 vaccine. Libraries were prepared by immunoSEQ multiplex PCR; TCRdb keeps only in-frame clonotypes and omits some of them. Of more than 150,000 clones in the sample, 88% were seen once. The sample consisted of peripheral blood, taken 28 days after the second AZD1222 dose. The receptors stem from an adult who received the AZD1222 COVID-19 vaccine. CDR3s include the opening cysteine and the closing phenylalanine or tryptophan. A D gene is named only where the DNA matches it firmly. For some rows the clone size is stated as once, few or many, or as a class when expanded; others skip it.

DNA,CDR3,D,J,V,size
TGTGCCAGCAGTGAAGTGGGGACAGGGTTGGGAGCCACTGAAGCTTTCTTT,CASSEVGTGLGATEAFF,TRBD1,TRBJ1-1,TRBV6-1,once
TGTGCCTGCGCACAGGGGTCGAACACTGAAGCTTTCTTT,CACAQGSNTEAFF,TRBD1,TRBJ1-1,TRBV30,once
TGTGCCATCAGTGATCAGGGGGCCAAAAACATTCAGTACTTC,CAISDQGAKNIQYF,.,TRBJ2-4,TRBV10-3,.
TGTGCCAGCAGCTTAAGGGGACTAGCGGAGATCAATGAGCAGTTCTTC,CASSLRGLAEINEQFF,TRBD2,TRBJ2-1,TRBV11-1,.
TGCGCCAGCAGTCGCCTCAGCGTACTAAATGAGCAGTTCTTC,CASSRLSVLNEQFF,.,TRBJ2-1,TRBV5-1,.
TGTGCCAGAGGGACTAGCGGAGGGAACACCGGGGAGCTGTTTTTT,CARGTSGGNTGELFF,TRBD2,TRBJ2-2,TRBV2,.
TGTGCCACCAGTGATATTGGAGGGTCAAATCAGCCCCAGCATTTT,CATSDIGGSNQPQHF,.,TRBJ1-5,TRBV24-1,.
TGTGCCAGCAGCGCGCAGGGAGGGCTGGCAAGGAACGAGCAGTACTTC,CASSAQGGLARNEQYF,TRBD2,TRBJ2-7,TRBV11-2,.
TGTGCCACCAGTGAAGCCGGGACAAACTACGAGCAGTACTTC,CATSEAGTNYEQYF,.,TRBJ2-7,TRBV24-1,.
TGTGCCAGCAGCGCCGAAGCGGGAGCTAGCACAGATACGCAGTATTTT,CASSAEAGASTDTQYF,TRBD2,TRBJ2-3,TRBV5-4,.
TGTGCCAGCAGCCCAGGAAGACTAGCGGGAGTGCGGGAGCAGTACTTC,CASSPGRLAGVREQYF,TRBD2,TRBJ2-7,TRBV7-2,.
TGCGCCAGCAGCCACCCGAAGGTCCTAGCGGGCTTAACTAGCACAGATACGCAGTATTTT,CASSHPKVLAGLTSTDTQYF,TRBD2,TRBJ2-3,TRBV4-1,.
TGTGCCAGCAGCGTAGGGGCGCTAGCGGGAGTTGGGGCAGAGACCCAGTACTTC,CASSVGALAGVGAETQYF,TRBD2,TRBJ2-5,TRBV9,once
TGTGCCAGCAGCTCGTCATGGGGCTACACCTTC,CASSSSWGYTF,.,TRBJ1-2,TRBV7-9,.
TGCGCCAGCAGCCATACCCCGCCCCCCCCTAGCGATGAACCAGATACGCAGTATTTT,CASSHTPPPPSDEPDTQYF,.,TRBJ2-3,TRBV4-3,.
TGTGCCAGCAGCCAAGAAGCTAGCGGGTCCGGGGAGACCCAGTACTTC,CASSQEASGSGETQYF,TRBD2,TRBJ2-5,TRBV3-1/TRBV3-2,few
TGCGCCAGCAGCCAACCCGACAGGGGGCTTTCCTACGAGCAGTACTTC,CASSQPDRGLSYEQYF,TRBD1,TRBJ2-7,TRBV4-1,.
TGTGCCTGGAGTGTCTTATATGAAGCTTTCTTT,CAWSVLYEAFF,.,TRBJ1-1,TRBV30,.
TGTGCCAGCAGCTTAGACGTCTACGAGCAGTACTTC,CASSLDVYEQYF,.,TRBJ2-7,TRBV7-9,.
TGTGCCAGCAGCTTAGAAGGAAACGCTAACTATGGCTACACCTTC,CASSLEGNANYGYTF,.,TRBJ1-2,TRBV7-9,.
TGTGCCTGGACGCGGGAGGATGTCGACAATGAGCAGTTCTTC,CAWTREDVDNEQFF,TRBD2,TRBJ2-1,TRBV30,.
TGTGCCAGCTCGCCAGATGAGGGGACCCCCCAGTACTTC,CASSPDEGTPQYF,.,TRBJ2-5,TRBV18,.
TGTGCCAGCAGCTGGCAGGGAGGGACTGAAGCTTTCTTT,CASSWQGGTEAFF,.,TRBJ1-1,TRBV7-2,.
TGTGCTAGTGGTCAAATAACGCTGGCGGGAGGCGCCGGGGAGCTGTTTTTT,CASGQITLAGGAGELFF,TRBD2,TRBJ2-2,TRBV12-5,.
TGTGCCAGCAGCCCGAGTACAGGGAGCTCCTACAATGAGCAGTTCTTC,CASSPSTGSSYNEQFF,.,TRBJ2-1,TRBV11-2,.
TGTGCCAGCAGCCAAATAGCGGGAGTACAGAATGAGCAGTTCTTC,CASSQIAGVQNEQFF,TRBD2,TRBJ2-1,TRBV7-6,.
TGTGCCAGCAGCTTAAACCCGGGACCTCATGAGCAGTTCTTC,CASSLNPGPHEQFF,.,TRBJ2-1,TRBV7-3,.
TGTGCCAGCTCACCACCTCGGGGTGGAGGACAGATACAAGAGACCCAGTACTTC,CASSPPRGGGQIQETQYF,.,TRBJ2-5,TRBV18,.
TGTGCCAGCAGCCCATTAAGGACAGGGGGTACCTACGAGCAGTACTTC,CASSPLRTGGTYEQYF,TRBD1,TRBJ2-7,TRBV3-1/TRBV3-2,.
TGTGCCAGTAGTATCCAGCTGGGCCCCTACGAGCAGTACTTC,CASSIQLGPYEQYF,.,TRBJ2-7,TRBV19,.
TGTGCCAGCAGCCTTCGATACGAGCAGTACTTC,CASSLRYEQYF,.,TRBJ2-7,TRBV7-2,once
TGTGCCAGCAGTCTCGCGGATACCTACGAGCAGTACTTC,CASSLADTYEQYF,.,TRBJ2-7,TRBV6-2/TRBV6-3,.
TGCGCCAGCAGCTTGTGGACAGCCTCCTCCTACGAGCAGTACTTC,CASSLWTASSYEQYF,.,TRBJ2-7,TRBV4-3,.